A selection of T cell receptor beta chains follows, all from one sample in a study of regulatory T cells in long-lasting Graves disease. TCRdb redid the calling of the multiplex PCR reads with MiXCR, one entry per CDR3 protein. This sample has about 400,000 distinct CDR3 sequences; about a sixth occur once, and the top ten carry about 20%. The input for sequencing was peripheral blood mononuclear cells (PBMCs), taken at new diagnosis, from a patient treated with antithyroid drugs. The receptors were sampled from a female donor with Graves disease. Each CDR3 is given with its conserved first and last residue. D genes are given only for firm matches. Clone size is stated in some rows and not others, as once, few, many or a class when expanded.

V: TRBV28
size: many
D: -
J: TRBJ1-5
DNA: TGTGCCAGCAGTTTCAGCGGGTACGGCAATCAGCCCCAGCATTTT
CDR3: CASSFSGYGNQPQHF

V: TRBV2
size: many
D: -
J: TRBJ2-3
DNA: TGTGCCAGCACTCCCCAGCCGCCAGATACGCAGTATTTT
CDR3: CASTPQPPDTQYF

V: TRBV28
size: -
D: TRBD2
J: TRBJ2-7
DNA: TGTGCCAGCAGTTTCCCCGCATCGGGCGGGAGGGGGGGAGTCGAGCAGTACTTC
CDR3: CASSFPASGGRGGVEQYF

V: TRBV27
size: few
D: TRBD1
J: TRBJ1-5
DNA: TGTGCCAGCAGTCCCGGGACAGGGGGCCGGAATCAGCCCCAGCATTTT
CDR3: CASSPGTGGRNQPQHF

V: TRBV7-2
size: many
D: -
J: TRBJ2-7
DNA: TGTGCCAGCAGCTTAGGAGGTTGGGAGCAGTACTTC
CDR3: CASSLGGWEQYF

V: TRBV6-2/TRBV6-3
size: few
D: -
J: TRBJ1-5
DNA: TGTGCCAGCAGTTACGACCGACCGGCTGTTTTGAGCTGTTATAGCAATCAGCCCCAGCATTTT
CDR3: CASSYDRPAVLSCYSNQPQHF

V: TRBV19
size: few
D: -
J: TRBJ2-6
DNA: TGTGCCAGTAGTTGGAAGGGACCGAGCTCTGGGGCCAACGTCCTGACTTTC
CDR3: CASSWKGPSSGANVLTF

V: TRBV19
size: few
D: -
J: TRBJ2-7
DNA: TGTGCCAGTAGTATCGGAGGGGCAGGCGGCTACGAGCAGTACTTC
CDR3: CASSIGGAGGYEQYF

V: TRBV4-3
size: many
D: TRBD2
J: TRBJ2-1
DNA: TGCGCCAGCAGCCAGACTAGCGGGAGCTCCTACAATGAGCAGTTCTTC
CDR3: CASSQTSGSSYNEQFF

V: TRBV6-1
size: many
D: -
J: TRBJ2-3
DNA: TGTGCCAGCACATGGGGAGGAAGAACAGATACGCAGTATTTT
CDR3: CASTWGGRTDTQYF

V: TRBV9
size: many
D: TRBD1
J: TRBJ2-7
DNA: TGTGCCAGCAGCTCAGGGACAGCTCCCTACGAGCAGTACTTC
CDR3: CASSSGTAPYEQYF

V: TRBV4-3
size: -
D: -
J: TRBJ1-1
DNA: TGCGCCAGCAGCGAAGGGCTCGAAGCTTTCTTT
CDR3: CASSEGLEAFF

V: TRBV4-2
size: many
D: -
J: TRBJ2-5
DNA: TGTGCCAGCAGTAAAGGGACCCAAGAGACCCAGTACTTC
CDR3: CASSKGTQETQYF

V: TRBV7-9
size: few
D: -
J: TRBJ2-5
DNA: TGTGCCAGCAGCTCCACCTTACGACAGACAAAAGAGACCCAGTACTTC
CDR3: CASSSTLRQTKETQYF

V: TRBV30
size: few
D: TRBD2
J: TRBJ2-3
DNA: TGTGCCTGGAGTGGACTAGCGGGTACAGATACGCAGTATTTT
CDR3: CAWSGLAGTDTQYF

V: TRBV5-6
size: -
D: -
J: TRBJ2-3
DNA: TGTGCCAGCCGTAAGACAGATTTTTCTAGCACAGATACGCAGTATTTT
CDR3: CASRKTDFSSTDTQYF

V: TRBV4-2
size: many
D: TRBD2
J: TRBJ2-1
DNA: TGTGCCAGCAGCCACGGACTAGCGGGGGATTACAATGAGCAGTTCTTC
CDR3: CASSHGLAGDYNEQFF

V: TRBV7-9
size: few
D: TRBD1
J: TRBJ2-7
DNA: TGTGCCAGCAGCTTAGGAGGACAGGGGTACTCCTACGAGCAGTACTTC
CDR3: CASSLGGQGYSYEQYF

V: TRBV6-2/TRBV6-3
size: many
D: TRBD1
J: TRBJ2-1
DNA: TGTGCCAGCAGTGTAGCGGACAGGGGGAGAGCGCAGTTCTTC
CDR3: CASSVADRGRAQFF

V: TRBV10-3
size: many
D: -
J: TRBJ1-1
DNA: TGTGCCACCGGGAGGATGGTAGAGTCTGAAGCTTTCTTT
CDR3: CATGRMVESEAFF

V: TRBV5-1
size: few
D: -
J: TRBJ2-2
DNA: TGCGCCAGCAGCTTTTTAGCGGATCCTAACACCGGGGAGCTGTTTTTT
CDR3: CASSFLADPNTGELFF

V: TRBV27
size: many
D: -
J: TRBJ2-1
DNA: TGTGCCAGCACTAGGACACGCAGGGATGAGCAGTTCTTC
CDR3: CASTRTRRDEQFF

V: TRBV7-2
size: -
D: -
J: TRBJ2-1
DNA: TGTGCCAGCAGTGGGCAGAGCTCCTACAATGAGCAGTTCTTC
CDR3: CASSGQSSYNEQFF

V: TRBV20-1
size: many
D: -
J: TRBJ1-1
DNA: TGCAGTGCTAGAGAATACAGCGGGAACACTGAAGCTTTCTTT
CDR3: CSAREYSGNTEAFF

V: TRBV10-3
size: -
D: -
J: TRBJ1-2
DNA: TGTGCCATCAGTGAGATCGGGACGTCATATGGCTACACCTTC
CDR3: CAISEIGTSYGYTF

V: TRBV30
size: many
D: -
J: TRBJ1-2
DNA: TGTGCCTGGAGTACTCCGGCCGGTGGGTTTGGCTACACCTTC
CDR3: CAWSTPAGGFGYTF

V: TRBV24-1
size: many
D: -
J: TRBJ1-1
DNA: TGTGCCACCAGAGCGAGGGATCCTGGAATAGAAGCTTTCTTT
CDR3: CATRARDPGIEAFF

V: TRBV25-1
size: many
D: TRBD1
J: TRBJ2-3
DNA: TGTGCCAGCAGTGAAGACAGGGATATTTCAGATACGCAGTATTTT
CDR3: CASSEDRDISDTQYF

V: TRBV6-2/TRBV6-3
size: -
D: -
J: TRBJ2-3
DNA: TGTGCCAGCAGTGATCACGGGGATACGCAGTATTTT
CDR3: CASSDHGDTQYF

V: TRBV10-3
size: -
D: -
J: TRBJ1-5
DNA: TGTGCCATCAGTGACCAGGGAATGAGCAATCAGCCCCAGCATTTT
CDR3: CAISDQGMSNQPQHF

V: TRBV12-3/TRBV12-4
size: many
D: -
J: TRBJ1-6
DNA: TGTGCCAGCAGTTCTGGGGGCTCCTATAATTCACCCCTCCACTTT
CDR3: CASSSGGSYNSPLHF

V: TRBV28
size: many
D: TRBD1
J: TRBJ1-1
DNA: TGTGCCAGCAGTCCCCCCACAGGGGGCTACGCTGAAGCTTTCTTT
CDR3: CASSPPTGGYAEAFF

V: TRBV20-1
size: many
D: -
J: TRBJ1-5
DNA: TGCAGTGCTAGAGTGACGAGCAATCAGCCCCAGCATTTT
CDR3: CSARVTSNQPQHF

V: TRBV20-1
size: -
D: -
J: TRBJ2-5
DNA: TGCAGTGCTATACAACACGGGGCCCCGGGAGAGACCCAGTACTTC
CDR3: CSAIQHGAPGETQYF

V: TRBV2
size: many
D: -
J: TRBJ1-5
DNA: TGTGCCAGCAGTGAAGCCGGGCGGGGCAATCAGCCCCAGCATTTT
CDR3: CASSEAGRGNQPQHF

V: TRBV6-2/TRBV6-3
size: many
D: -
J: TRBJ2-3
DNA: TGTGCCAGCTCGGGGAGGCGGGGGCGCATCACAGATACGCAGTATTTT
CDR3: CASSGRRGRITDTQYF

V: TRBV11-2
size: few
D: -
J: TRBJ2-5
DNA: TGTGCCAGCAGCCCAACCCCTGGGGGGGAGACCCAGTACTTC
CDR3: CASSPTPGGETQYF

V: TRBV5-6
size: many
D: -
J: TRBJ1-6
DNA: TGTGCCAGCAGCTTGGATGCAGGTAGGAATTCACCCCTCCACTTT
CDR3: CASSLDAGRNSPLHF

V: TRBV4-1
size: many
D: -
J: TRBJ1-1
DNA: TGCGCCAGCAGCCAAGATCCTATGAGGGACACTGAAGCTTTCTTT
CDR3: CASSQDPMRDTEAFF

V: TRBV5-6
size: many
D: -
J: TRBJ2-3
DNA: TGTGCCAGCAGTTTGGCACTAAACACAGATACGCAGTATTTT
CDR3: CASSLALNTDTQYF